The T cell receptor beta chain described here comes from a study of cytomegalovirus exposure and HLA in healthy donors. Study findings and constraints: In vitro testing confirmed a few CMV-associated chains as specific for CMV antigens. A list of 164 TCR beta chains associated with cytomegalovirus was given. The classifier reportedly diagnosed cytomegalovirus status with high specificity and sensitivity.

Clones were read by immunoSEQ multiplex PCR, and TCRdb kept only the in-frame ones, dropping some. Here the sample spans around 70,000 clones, 90% to 95% being singletons. Germline CDR1 reads SGHRS; CDR2 reads YFSETQ. V was cut by 2 bases and J by 5 bases, with 10 bases left in between. The CDR3 length is 13 residues. On this clone: Its matching antigen is unknown.

The chain combines TRBV5-1 with TRBJ1-1; D gene ambiguous. The sequence came from a man aged 18 to 29 in good health and CMV-seropositive. Sample: PBMCs. This chain's CDR3 is CASSFDGRTEAFF. CDR3 sequence (DNA): TGCGCCAGCAGCTTCGACGGGAGAACTGAAGCTTTCTTT.